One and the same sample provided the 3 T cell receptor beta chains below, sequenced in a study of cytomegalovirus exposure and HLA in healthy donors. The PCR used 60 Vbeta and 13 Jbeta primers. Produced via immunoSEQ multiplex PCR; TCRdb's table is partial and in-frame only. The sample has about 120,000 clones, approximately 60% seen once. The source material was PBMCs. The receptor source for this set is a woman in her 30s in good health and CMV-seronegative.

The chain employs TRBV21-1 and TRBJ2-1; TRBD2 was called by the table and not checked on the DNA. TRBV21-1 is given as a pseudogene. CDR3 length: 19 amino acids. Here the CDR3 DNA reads TGTGCCAGCAGCAAACCCGATGGGCCACTAGCGGGAGCCTCAAATGAGCAGTTCTTC. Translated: CASSKPDGPLAGASNEQFF.

CDR3 region: CATSREAYGGPSNEKLFF. The CDR3 nucleotides are TGTGCCACCAGCAGAGAGGCATACGGGGGGCCGTCTAATGAAAAACTGTTTTTT. V gene TRBV15 combines with J gene TRBJ1-4; a weak D match, TRBD1 (6 bases). CDR3 length: 18 amino acids. The germline V and J ends were trimmed by 0 bases and 3 bases, with 17 bases remaining between them. CDR1 is LNHNV, CDR2 YYDKDF, per germline (reference sequence).

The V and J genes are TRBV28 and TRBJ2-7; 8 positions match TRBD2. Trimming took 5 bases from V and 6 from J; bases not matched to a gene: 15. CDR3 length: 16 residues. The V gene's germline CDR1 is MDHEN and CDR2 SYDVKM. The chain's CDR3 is CASSRPRGGRTSEQYF. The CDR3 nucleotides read TGTGCCAGCAGTCGACCCCGCGGCGGGAGGACGAGCGAGCAGTACTTC.